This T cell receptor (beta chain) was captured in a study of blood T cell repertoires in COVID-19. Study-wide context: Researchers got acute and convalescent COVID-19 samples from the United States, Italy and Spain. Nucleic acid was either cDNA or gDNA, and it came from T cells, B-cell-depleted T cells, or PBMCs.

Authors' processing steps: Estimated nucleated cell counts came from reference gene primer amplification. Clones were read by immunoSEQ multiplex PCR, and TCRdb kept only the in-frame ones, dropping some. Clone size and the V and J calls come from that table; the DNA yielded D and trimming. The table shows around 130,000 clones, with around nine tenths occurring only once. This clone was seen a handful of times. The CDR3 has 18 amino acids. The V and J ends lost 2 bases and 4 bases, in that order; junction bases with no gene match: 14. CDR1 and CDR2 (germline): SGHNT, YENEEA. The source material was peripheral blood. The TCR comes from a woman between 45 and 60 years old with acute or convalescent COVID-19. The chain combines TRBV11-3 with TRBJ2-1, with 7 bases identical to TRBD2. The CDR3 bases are TGTGCCAGCAGCTTAAGTAGCGGGCTCAACGCTGGGTACAATGAGCAGTTCTTC. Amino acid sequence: CASSLSSGLNAGYNEQFF.